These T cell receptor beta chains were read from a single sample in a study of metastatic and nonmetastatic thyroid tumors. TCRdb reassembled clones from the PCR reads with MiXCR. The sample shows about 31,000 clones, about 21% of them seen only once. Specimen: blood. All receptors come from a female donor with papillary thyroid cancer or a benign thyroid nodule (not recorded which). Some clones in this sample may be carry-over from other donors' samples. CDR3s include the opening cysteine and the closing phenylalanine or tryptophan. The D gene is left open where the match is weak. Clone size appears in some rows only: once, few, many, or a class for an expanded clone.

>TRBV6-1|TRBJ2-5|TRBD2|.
CASKREGLAGETQYF
TGTGCCAGCAAGCGGGAGGGCCTGGCCGGGGAGACCCAGTACTTC
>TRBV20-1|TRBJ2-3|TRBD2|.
CSARSAGGSTDTQYF
TGCAGTGCTAGGTCTGCGGGGGGTAGCACAGATACGCAGTATTTT
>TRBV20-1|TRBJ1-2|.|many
CSARDSERTLIGYTF
TGCAGTGCTAGAGATTCGGAAAGGACCTTAATAGGCTACACCTTC
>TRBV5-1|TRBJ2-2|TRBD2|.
CASSAGTTTGELFF
TGCGCCAGCAGCGCCGGGACTACTACCGGGGAGCTGTTTTTT
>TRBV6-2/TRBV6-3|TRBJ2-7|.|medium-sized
CASSLSETDEQYF
TGTGCCAGCAGCCTCTCGGAGACAGACGAGCAGTACTTC
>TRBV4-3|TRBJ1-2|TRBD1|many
CASSQDLSTGVSNYGYTF
TGCGCCAGCAGCCAAGACCTCTCGACAGGGGTTTCTAACTATGGCTACACCTTC
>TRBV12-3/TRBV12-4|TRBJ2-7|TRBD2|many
CASRTSGGSYEQYF
TGTGCCAGCAGGACTAGCGGGGGATCCTACGAGCAGTACTTC
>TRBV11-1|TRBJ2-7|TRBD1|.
CASSLVPFPGTAYEQYF
TGTGCCAGCAGCTTAGTGCCATTCCCCGGGACAGCCTACGAGCAGTACTTC
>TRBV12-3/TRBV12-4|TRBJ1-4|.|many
CASSPTSGSLSEKLFF
TGTGCCAGCAGTCCCACTTCAGGGTCTCTTAGTGAAAAACTGTTTTTT
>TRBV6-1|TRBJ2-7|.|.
CASRGGLEPYEQYF
TGTGCCAGCAGGGGGGGTTTAGAACCCTACGAGCAGTACTTC
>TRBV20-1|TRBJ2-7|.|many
CSARDLSAREQYF
TGCAGTGCTAGAGACCTCTCGGCTCGGGAGCAGTACTTC
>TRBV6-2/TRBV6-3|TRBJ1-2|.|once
CALSGGADGYTF
TGTGCCTTATCTGGGGGGGCGGATGGCTACACCTTC
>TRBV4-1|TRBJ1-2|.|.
CASSQVNTGQIYGYTF
TGCGCCAGCAGCCAGGTAAACACGGGACAAATATATGGCTACACCTTC
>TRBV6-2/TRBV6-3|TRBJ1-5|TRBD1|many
CASSWTGLSQPQHF
TGTGCCAGCAGCTGGACAGGGTTGAGTCAGCCCCAGCATTTT
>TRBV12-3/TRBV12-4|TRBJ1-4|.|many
CASRTEATNEKLFF
TGTGCCAGCAGGACCGAGGCAACTAATGAAAAACTGTTTTTT
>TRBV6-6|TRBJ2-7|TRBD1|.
CASSYSGTGGSHEQYF
TGTGCCAGCAGTTACTCGGGGACAGGGGGTTCCCACGAGCAGTACTTC
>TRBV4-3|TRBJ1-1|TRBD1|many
CASSQATGKNTEAFF
TGCGCCAGCAGCCAAGCGACAGGGAAGAACACTGAAGCTTTCTTT
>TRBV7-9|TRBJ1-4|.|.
CASSLAGQNEKLFF
TGTGCCAGCAGCTTAGCCGGACAGAATGAAAAACTGTTTTTT
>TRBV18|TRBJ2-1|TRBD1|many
CASSPPGTGPYNEQFF
TGTGCCAGCTCACCACCCGGGACAGGGCCCTACAATGAGCAGTTCTTC
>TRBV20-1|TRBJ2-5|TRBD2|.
CSARDLAGARETQYF
TGCAGTGCTAGAGATTTAGCGGGAGCGAGGGAGACCCAGTACTTC
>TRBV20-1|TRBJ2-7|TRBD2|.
CSARDGQRGIEQYF
TGCAGTGCTAGAGATGGCCAGCGGGGGATCGAGCAGTACTTC
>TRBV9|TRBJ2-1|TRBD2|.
CASSGLAGVDDEQFF
TGTGCCAGCAGCGGATTAGCGGGAGTCGACGATGAGCAGTTCTTC
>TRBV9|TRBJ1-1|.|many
CASSVFETMNTEAFF
TGTGCCAGCAGCGTATTCGAGACCATGAACACTGAAGCTTTCTTT
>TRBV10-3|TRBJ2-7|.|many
CAISERQAAYEQYF
TGTGCCATCAGTGAGCGCCAGGCTGCCTACGAGCAGTACTTC
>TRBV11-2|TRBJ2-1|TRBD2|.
CASSFSGGRSNEQFF
TGTGCCAGCAGCTTCTCGGGGGGGCGTAGTAATGAGCAGTTCTTC
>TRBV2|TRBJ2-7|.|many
CASDGGNEQYF
TGTGCCAGCGACGGGGGTAACGAGCAGTACTTC
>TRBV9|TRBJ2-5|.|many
CASSPEAAETQYF
TGTGCCAGCTCCCCCGAGGCAGCCGAGACCCAGTACTTC
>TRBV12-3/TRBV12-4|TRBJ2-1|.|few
CASSRGRGGIYNEQFF
TGTGCCAGCAGTCGGGGGAGGGGGGGAATCTACAATGAGCAGTTCTTC
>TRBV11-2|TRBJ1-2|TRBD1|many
CASSSVGQGGDYGYTF
TGTGCCAGCAGCTCCGTCGGACAGGGGGGAGACTATGGCTACACCTTC
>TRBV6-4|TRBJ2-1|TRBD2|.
CASSSLGGDYNEQFF
TGTGCCAGCAGTAGTCTGGGGGGGGACTACAATGAGCAGTTCTTC